The T cell receptor beta chain described here comes from a study of blood T cell repertoires in COVID-19. Overall study: Sites across the United States, Italy and Spain contributed samples from acute and convalescent COVID-19. T cells, B-cell-depleted T cells, or PBMCs provided the cDNA or gDNA that served as material.

Using immunoSEQ multiplex PCR, the repertoire was profiled, and TCRdb retains in-frame clones only, with some absent. The sample lists 50,000 to 55,000 clones; 65% to 85% were seen once. The CDR3 is 15 residues long. V lost 1 base and J lost 1, with 7 bases in between. The germline V gene has CDR1 MNHNY and CDR2 SVGAGI (reference sequence). The chain couples TRBV6-6 to TRBJ2-2; D is perhaps TRBD2 (6 bases). The sample was peripheral blood. This receptor was obtained from a man older than 75 with COVID-19, enrolled during active disease. The DNA for the CDR3 is TGTGCCAGCAGTTACTGGGGGGAGAACACCGGGGAGCTGTTTTTT. It translates to CASSYWGENTGELFF.